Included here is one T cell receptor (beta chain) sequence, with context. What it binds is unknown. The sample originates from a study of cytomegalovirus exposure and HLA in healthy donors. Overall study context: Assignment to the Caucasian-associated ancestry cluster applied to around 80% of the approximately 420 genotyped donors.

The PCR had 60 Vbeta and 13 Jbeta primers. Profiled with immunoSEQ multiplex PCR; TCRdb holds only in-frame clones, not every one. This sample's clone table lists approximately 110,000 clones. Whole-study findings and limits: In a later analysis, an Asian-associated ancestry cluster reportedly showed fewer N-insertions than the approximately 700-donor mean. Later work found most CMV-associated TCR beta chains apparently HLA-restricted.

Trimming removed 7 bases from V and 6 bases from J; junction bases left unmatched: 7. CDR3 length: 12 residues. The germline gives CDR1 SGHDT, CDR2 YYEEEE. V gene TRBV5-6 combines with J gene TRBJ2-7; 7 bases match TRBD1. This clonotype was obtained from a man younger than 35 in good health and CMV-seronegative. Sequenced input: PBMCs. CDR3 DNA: TGTGCCAGCCACAGGGGAGACCTCGAGCAGTACTTC. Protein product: CASHRGDLEQYF. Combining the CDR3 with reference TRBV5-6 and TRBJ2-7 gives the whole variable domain DAGVTQSPTHLIKTRGQQVTLRCSPKSGHDTVSWYQQALGQGPQFIFQYYEEEERQRGNFPDRFSGHQFPNYSSELNVNALLLGDSALYLCASHRGDLEQYFGPGTRLTVT.